This T cell receptor (beta chain) came from a study of Graves' ophthalmopathy and Graves' hyperthyroidism. On this clonotype: Possible read error: a much larger clone is one base away.

The CDR3 is 14 residues long. Germline V gene lookup returns CDR1 SGHRS and CDR2 YFSETQ. RNA transcripts were the source from which TCR beta CDR3 regions were amplified. An opening RT-PCR round employed HTBI primers and preceded a second-round multiplex PCR. TCRdb analysed the multiplex PCR reads with MiXCR anew, one entry per CDR3 protein. The sample has 400,000 to 500,000 distinct CDR3 sequences, about 21% seen once. People with hyperthyroidism were aged 18 to 65 and newly diagnosed, under 2 months' duration. The TCR comes from a woman between 18 and 30 years old with stable Graves' hyperthyroidism. The chain links TRBV5-1 to TRBJ2-7; D tentatively fits TRBD1 or TRBD2 (7 bases each). The sequencing input was peripheral blood. CDR3 bases: TGCGTCAGCCAAAATCAGGGGGGGCCCTACGAGCAGTACTTC. Translating it yields CVSQNQGGPYEQYF. The whole variable domain, filled in from reference TRBV5-1 and TRBJ2-7, reads KAGVTQTPRYLIKTRGQQVTLSCSPISGHRSVSWYQQTPGQGLQFLFEYFSETQRNKGNFPGRFSGRQFSNSRSEMNVSTLELGDSALYLCVSQNQGGPYEQYFGPGTRLTVT.